The TCR beta chain under discussion was sequenced for a study of shared clonotypes between healthy human individuals. Clones were sequenced by immunoSEQ multiplex PCR, and TCRdb holds only the in-frame ones, with some missing. The sample shows millions of clones, 90% to 95% of them seen only once. Germline CDR1 is SGDLS and CDR2 is YYNGEE. The CDR3 is made up of 15 amino acids. With 2 bases removed from V and 0 bases from J, the gap between germline ends came to 11 bases. Source material: naive CD4+ T cells sorted from blood. Subset given: CD45RA+ positively selected. The TCR originated in a man younger than 35 in good health. The rearrangement joins TRBV9 to TRBJ1-1; D might be TRBD1 (5 bases). CDR3 loop: CASSVRDPMNTEAFF. For the CDR3, the DNA is TGTGCCAGCAGCGTCAGGGATCCCATGAACACTGAAGCTTTCTTT. Complete variable domain (other parts from reference TRBV9 and TRBJ1-1): DSGVTQTPKHLITATGQRVTLRCSPRSGDLSVYWYQQSLDQGLQFLIQYYNGEERAKGNILERFSAQQFPDLHSELNLSSLELGDSALYFCASSVRDPMNTEAFFGQGTRLTVV.